This is a list of T cell receptor beta chains from one sample in a study of T-cell reconstitution after alpha-beta-depleted transplantation in children. TCRdb analysed the PCR reads with MiXCR anew, one entry per CDR3 protein. The sample lists about 340,000 distinct CDR3 sequences; 10% were seen once. The specimen comprised PBMCs from the stem cell graft donor, sampled from the stem cell graft. Source of these receptors: a human donor who donated a stem cell graft to a child with acute lymphoblastic leukemia. Each CDR3 is given with its conserved first and last residue. Fields, in order: clone size, D gene, J gene, V gene, CDR3 DNA, CDR3 protein. The D gene is left open where the match is weak. Clone sizes are given selectively: once, few, many, or a class where the clone is expanded.

many,-,TRBJ2-7,TRBV4-2,TGTGCCAGCAGGGACGGGACGTACGAGCAGTACTTC,CASRDGTYEQYF
-,-,TRBJ2-7,TRBV11-1,TGTGCCAGCAGTGACAGGACGGGCTACGAGCAGTACTTC,CASSDRTGYEQYF
few,TRBD2,TRBJ2-1,TRBV20-1,TGCAGTGCCCCGAGGGCGGGAGGGTATGAGCAGTTCTTC,CSAPRAGGYEQFF
many,-,TRBJ2-7,TRBV12-3/TRBV12-4,TGTGCCAGCAGTCAAGGGGGACCCGAGCAGTACTTC,CASSQGGPEQYF
many,-,TRBJ2-3,TRBV20-1,TGCAGTGCTAGGTACTACTCGGGGCTAGCGAGCCTCACAGATACGCAGTATTTT,CSARYYSGLASLTDTQYF
few,-,TRBJ2-1,TRBV7-2,TGTGCCAGCAGCTTGAGCCGCTTGGATGAGCAGTTCTTC,CASSLSRLDEQFF
few,-,TRBJ2-3,TRBV4-3,TGCGCCAGCAGCCAGGGAAAAGGGGATACGCAGTATTTT,CASSQGKGDTQYF
-,-,TRBJ2-7,TRBV20-1,TGCAGTGCTAGGTTACAGCTGTTTTCCTACGAGCAGTACTTC,CSARLQLFSYEQYF
few,TRBD2,TRBJ2-1,TRBV27,TGTGCCAGCAGTCTCCAGGGACTAGCGGGAGGGCCCCTCTACAATGAGCAGTTCTTC,CASSLQGLAGGPLYNEQFF
many,TRBD1,TRBJ1-5,TRBV5-1,TGCGCCAGCAGCTTGGGAGGGGGCAGCAATCAGCCCCAGCATTTT,CASSLGGGSNQPQHF
-,-,TRBJ2-5,TRBV7-2,TGTGCCAGCAGTTTGCCGTCAGGGATCCAAGAGACCCAGTACTTC,CASSLPSGIQETQYF
few,-,TRBJ2-7,TRBV30,TGTGCCTGTTCGGTCCCCAAGCCCGACGAGCAGTACTTC,CACSVPKPDEQYF
few,-,TRBJ2-3,TRBV20-1,TGCAGTGCTACGGGACTCGACAGCGCAGATACGCAGTATTTT,CSATGLDSADTQYF
many,-,TRBJ2-7,TRBV4-2,TGTGCCAGCAGCCAAGACCACGAGCGGACCTACGAGCAGTACTTC,CASSQDHERTYEQYF
-,-,TRBJ2-7,TRBV7-2,TGTGCCAGCAGCTTCGTAGCCGGGTCCTACAAGCAGTACTTC,CASSFVAGSYKQYF
many,TRBD2,TRBJ2-4,TRBV9,TGTGCCAGCAGCGTAGGGGGACTAGCCTCAGCCAAAAACATTCAGTACTTC,CASSVGGLASAKNIQYF
many,-,TRBJ2-3,TRBV7-3,TGTGCCAGCAGCAAACCATTGACAGGAGGGAAAGAAACAGATACGCAGTATTTT,CASSKPLTGGKETDTQYF
many,-,TRBJ2-2,TRBV24-1,TGTGCCACCAGTACGCCGACCAGGGGATTCGGGGAGCTGTTTTTT,CATSTPTRGFGELFF
-,-,TRBJ2-1,TRBV7-9,TGTGCCAGCAGCCCACAGGGGGGGTACCTCAATGAGCAGTTCTTC,CASSPQGGYLNEQFF
many,-,TRBJ2-1,TRBV9,TGTGCCAGCAGCGTAGCCGGGACCGAGTACAATGAGCAGTTCTTC,CASSVAGTEYNEQFF
few,-,TRBJ2-7,TRBV10-3,TGTGCCATCGACCAACAGGGCGGTGTTTCGGGCGAGCAGTACTTC,CAIDQQGGVSGEQYF
many,-,TRBJ2-7,TRBV3-1,TGTGCCAGCAGCCAAGACGCCTACGAGCAGTACTTC,CASSQDAYEQYF
few,TRBD1,TRBJ2-7,TRBV7-9,TGTGCCAGCAGCCGTGACAGGGGGCGAATGAGCGAGCAGTACTTC,CASSRDRGRMSEQYF
-,TRBD1,TRBJ2-7,TRBV4-1,TGCGCCAGCAGCCAAGAGTCCATTCCGGGACAGGTCCCCTACGAGCAGTACTTC,CASSQESIPGQVPYEQYF
-,-,TRBJ1-3,TRBV27,TGTGCCAGCAGTTTATCCCTTCCAGGGCCTGGAAACACCATATATTTT,CASSLSLPGPGNTIYF
-,-,TRBJ2-1,TRBV20-1,TGCAGTGCTAGAGATCACCCTACCTACAACTACAATGAGCAGTTCTTC,CSARDHPTYNYNEQFF
-,-,TRBJ2-7,TRBV6-2/TRBV6-3,TGTGCCAGCACCATAGGAGGGGGTAAAACCTACGAGCAGTACTTC,CASTIGGGKTYEQYF
-,TRBD1,TRBJ2-1,TRBV4-1,TGCGCCAGCAGCCAGGGGGGACAGGGCCTTACAAATGAGCAGTTCTTC,CASSQGGQGLTNEQFF
-,-,TRBJ2-1,TRBV12-3/TRBV12-4,TGTGCCAGCAGTCCTCCCCGGGAGAGGCTCGTGAATGAGCAGTTCTTC,CASSPPRERLVNEQFF
-,TRBD1,TRBJ1-5,TRBV19,TGTGCCAGTAGTACCGGGGACAGATCAATCAGCCCCCAGCATTTT,CASSTGDRSISPQHF
-,-,TRBJ2-5,TRBV5-1,TGCGCCAGCAGCTTGATAGCGTACCCATACCAAGAGACCCAGTACTTC,CASSLIAYPYQETQYF
-,-,TRBJ2-2,TRBV6-6,TGTGCCAGCACGGGCGCTGAGCTGTTTTTT,CASTGAELFF
-,TRBD2,TRBJ2-7,TRBV4-3,TGCGCCAGCAGCCAAGAGGGAATTAGCGGGAGTTACGAGCAGTACTTC,CASSQEGISGSYEQYF
many,-,TRBJ1-6,TRBV5-1,TGCGCCAGCAGCCCTTACGTGGGCTATTCACCCCTCCACTTT,CASSPYVGYSPLHF
few,TRBD2,TRBJ2-5,TRBV28,TGTGCCAGCAGCATACTAGCGGTCCAAGAGACCCAGTACTTC,CASSILAVQETQYF
few,TRBD1,TRBJ1-4,TRBV5-1,TGCGCCAGCAGCTTGGGCGGGACAGGGGCAAGCGAAAAACTGTTTTTT,CASSLGGTGASEKLFF
-,TRBD2,TRBJ2-1,TRBV12-3/TRBV12-4,TGTGCCAGCAGTGAACTAGCGGGAGTTGACCTTTACAATGAGCAGTTCTTC,CASSELAGVDLYNEQFF
-,-,TRBJ2-3,TRBV7-2,TGTGCCAGCAGCTTACGACAGCCCTTCACAGATACGCAGTATTTT,CASSLRQPFTDTQYF
many,TRBD1,TRBJ2-1,TRBV5-1,TGCGCCAGCAGCTTCACGGACAGGGAATACAATGAGCAGTTCTTC,CASSFTDREYNEQFF
-,-,TRBJ2-7,TRBV27,TGTGCCAGCTCGGCAGGGAGTGAGGTCTACGAGCAGTACTTC,CASSAGSEVYEQYF
few,TRBD1,TRBJ1-5,TRBV7-9,TGTGCCAGCAGCCGCACCGGGACAGACAATCAGCCCCAGCATTTT,CASSRTGTDNQPQHF
many,TRBD2,TRBJ2-1,TRBV11-2,TGTGCCAGCAGGCACCAGGGCGGGAGGAGCTCCTACAATGAGCAGTTCTTC,CASRHQGGRSSYNEQFF
many,-,TRBJ2-7,TRBV9,TGTGCCAGCAGCCCACGCCCCAGGGGTTACGAGCAGTACTTC,CASSPRPRGYEQYF
few,TRBD1,TRBJ2-7,TRBV4-2,TGTGCCAGCAGCCAACGGGACAGCGAGAGTGGGGAGCAGTACTTC,CASSQRDSESGEQYF
-,-,TRBJ2-7,TRBV28,TGTGCCAGCAGTTATAGGTCCTACGACCAGTACTTC,CASSYRSYDQYF
few,-,TRBJ2-7,TRBV5-1,TGCGCCAGCAGCTTGGCCGCGAGCCCCCACGAGCAGTACTTC,CASSLAASPHEQYF
-,-,TRBJ1-2,TRBV7-2,TGTGCCAGCAGCCCTTCGTATGACCGATCTAACTATGGCTACACCTTC,CASSPSYDRSNYGYTF
few,TRBD1,TRBJ2-1,TRBV11-2,TGTGCCAGCGGCCGGAGCCCGGGACAGGGCTACAATGAGCAGTTCTTC,CASGRSPGQGYNEQFF
few,-,TRBJ1-4,TRBV5-5,TGTGCCAGCAGCTCGAACGCTTTTGAAAAACTGTTTTTT,CASSSNAFEKLFF
few,TRBD1,TRBJ2-1,TRBV27,TGTGCCACCACCAGGGGGTGGACTCGCACAAGAAATGAGCAGTTCTTC,CATTRGWTRTRNEQFF
-,-,TRBJ2-7,TRBV20-1,TGCAGTGCCAACTGGAATAAGGACCCGCCCTACGAGCAGTACTTC,CSANWNKDPPYEQYF
-,-,TRBJ2-2,TRBV12-3/TRBV12-4,TGTGCCAGCAGGAAGACAGAATTCACCGGGGAGCTGTTTTTT,CASRKTEFTGELFF
many,-,TRBJ2-1,TRBV6-2/TRBV6-3,TGTGCCAGCAGCCACGGGGCGGTCAATGAGCAGTTCTTC,CASSHGAVNEQFF
few,TRBD2,TRBJ2-5,TRBV7-2,TGTGCAACAAGCTTAGGGACGGGGGCGGGGGGTCAGACCCAGTACTTC,CATSLGTGAGGQTQYF
few,TRBD2,TRBJ2-7,TRBV7-2,TGTGCCAGCAGCTCCAGCGGACTAGCGGGATGGATCCACGAGCAGTACTTC,CASSSSGLAGWIHEQYF
once,TRBD2,TRBJ2-7,TRBV11-3,TGTGCCAGCAGCTTGAGGGAGGGCACCTACGAGCAGTACTTC,CASSLREGTYEQYF